What follows are 14 T cell receptor beta chains derived from one specimen sequenced in a study of early T cells in non-severe SARS-CoV-2 infection. TCRdb reanalysed the 5' RACE reads using MiXCR and keeps one entry per CDR3 protein. This table has 55,000 to 75,000 distinct CDR3 sequences, more than 7% appearing once. The sample comprised whole blood. The receptors shown here come from an adult who was a healthcare worker with PCR-confirmed SARS-CoV-2 infection or an uninfected control (not recorded which).

This clonotype was detected only a few times. The genes are TRBV20-1 and TRBJ1-1; D gene unclear. This CDR3 comprises 10 residues. Trimming removed 5 bases at V and 3 bases at J, with 4 bases between. Germline values: CDR1 DFQATT, CDR2 SNEGSKA (reference sequence). This CDR3 is CSALYTEAFF. CDR3 in DNA: TGCAGTGCTCTCTACACTGAAGCTTTCTTT.

There are a few counts of this clonotype. The chain links TRBV28 to TRBJ1-5; no definite D call. This CDR3 has 12 amino acids. Trimming took off 6 bases at V and 1 base at J, with 4 bases between the two ends. Looked up from germline, CDR1 is MDHEN and CDR2 is SYDVKM. CDR3 amino acids: CASRLSNQPQHF. CDR3 sequence (DNA): TGTGCCAGCAGGCTGAGCAATCAGCCCCAGCATTTT.

This clonotype was recorded at least ten times. The V call is TRBV6-4, the J call TRBJ2-7; possibly TRBD1 for D (6 bases). This CDR3 comprises 13 residues. V lost 11 bases to trimming and J lost 6 bases, with 20 bases between them. From germline, CDR1 is MRHNA and CDR2 SNTAGT. The CDR3 loop is CAPAGVRFGEQYF. CDR3 sequence (DNA): TGTGCCCCAGCAGGGGTCAGGTTCGGCGAGCAGTACTTC.

This clonotype has at least ten counts. The chain uses TRBV28 and TRBJ2-1; D unclear. Germline V lookup: CDR1 MDHEN, CDR2 SYDVKM. The CDR3 is made up of 12 amino acids. Trimming stripped 4 bases from V and 13 bases from J, with 14 bases between. CDR3 amino acids: CASSSPALGQFF. In DNA, the CDR3 is TGTGCCAGCAGTTCCCCCGCCTTGGGCCAGTTCTTC.

This clonotype occurred many times. The V call is TRBV10-3, the J call TRBJ2-1, with D perhaps TRBD1 or TRBD2 (5 bases each). V dropped 11 bases and J dropped 0 bases, with 14 bases sitting between them. CDR3 length equals 14 residues. Germline values: CDR1 ENHRY, CDR2 SYGVKD. The CDR3 here is CASQSGSSYNEQFF. In nucleotides, the CDR3 is TGTGCCTCCCAGTCAGGGAGCTCCTACAATGAGCAGTTCTTC.

The table lists this clonotype with a few counts. The gene calls are TRBV6-4 and TRBJ2-1; a possible D gene is TRBD1 (5 bases). The CDR3 runs 14 residues. Trimming cost V 7 bases and J 7 bases, with 17 bases left between them. Germline lookup yields CDR1 MRHNA and CDR2 SNTAGT. This CDR3 is CASKKETASNEQFF. For the CDR3, the DNA is TGTGCCAGCAAAAAGGAGACAGCTTCGAATGAGCAGTTCTTC.

The chain recombines TRBV19 with TRBJ2-4; D unclear. Germline V gene lookup returns CDR1 LNHDA and CDR2 SQIVND (reference sequence). V gave up 5 bases and J gave up 1 base, with 15 bases separating them. CDR3 length equals 16 residues. CDR3 in amino acids: CASSVSAIQAKNIQYF. The CDR3 DNA sequence: TGTGCCAGTAGTGTGTCGGCCATTCAGGCCAAAAACATTCAGTACTTC.

J is TRBJ2-1 and V is TRBV29-1; no definite D call. V lost 0 bases and J lost 2, with 11 bases in between. Germline V gene sequence: CDR1 SQVTM, CDR2 ANQGSEA. The CDR3 extends over 15 amino acids. The CDR3: CSVEEDGGTYNEQFF. CDR3 coding DNA: TGCAGCGTTGAAGAGGATGGCGGAACCTACAATGAGCAGTTCTTC.

This clonotype was recorded a few times. The chain couples TRBV3-1 to TRBJ2-1, with TRBD1 identical over 10 bases. Germline V gene lookup returns CDR1 LGHDT and CDR2 YNNKEL (reference sequence). Trimming cost V 1 base and J 13 bases; bases outside gene matches: 4. The CDR3 spans 13 residues. The CDR3 nucleotides read TGTGCCAGCAGCCAAGTCGGACAGGGGGTTCAGTTCTTC. Encoded protein: CASSQVGQGVQFF.

At least ten counts were recorded for this clonotype. The chain is built from TRBV28 and TRBJ2-7; no definite D call. The CDR3 extends over 14 amino acids. V shed 1 base and J shed 5 bases, with 12 bases lying between them. From germline, CDR1 is MDHEN and CDR2 SYDVKM. The CDR3 DNA sequence: TGTGCCAGCAGTTTATACTCGTCTGGGGACGAGCAGTACTTC. It is translated as CASSLYSSGDEQYF.

This clonotype has a single count. The DNA of the CDR3 is TGTGCCAGCAGGGGGACTAGCGGGAGGAACACCGGGGAGCTGTTTTTT. Translation gives CASRGTSGRNTGELFF. V is TRBV2 and J is TRBJ2-2; 14 positions match TRBD2. CDR3 length: 16 amino acids. Germline V lookup: CDR1 SNHLY, CDR2 FYNNEI. The junction had 1 base not matched to a gene; V was cut back by 6 bases and J by 1 base.

The chain is built from TRBV20-1 and TRBJ2-3, with D hard to call. The tail of the sequence fits TRBJ1-5 better, so the J call may be wrong. This CDR3 spans 16 amino acids. Germline V gene lookup returns CDR1 DFQATT and CDR2 SNEGSKA (reference sequence). The CDR3 sequence: CSARRAQRAPGDTQHF. The CDR3 region has the DNA TGCAGTGCTAGGAGAGCCCAGCGGGCCCCGGGCGATACGCAGCATTTT.

This clonotype was detected ten times or more. The chain is built from TRBV19 and TRBJ1-5, with D possibly being TRBD1 (5 bases). With 6 bases removed from V and 2 bases from J, the gap between germline ends came to 14 bases. CDR3 length equals 15 residues. The germline gives CDR1 LNHDA, CDR2 SQIVND (reference sequence). The CDR3 loop is CASRRGEQGNQPQHF. CDR3 nucleotide sequence: TGTGCCAGTAGGCGGGGGGAACAGGGCAATCAGCCCCAGCATTTT.

This clonotype was seen many times. The chain carries TRBV20-1 and TRBJ2-3; 7 nucleotides align to TRBD2. The germline V gene encodes CDR1 DFQATT and CDR2 SNEGSKA (reference sequence). Germline trimming cut 5 bases from V and 3 bases from J; bases unmatched to any gene: 5. The CDR3 has 13 amino acids. The DNA for the CDR3 is TGCAGTGCTCCCTTGCGGGAGACAGATACGCAGTATTTT. The encoded protein is CSAPLRETDTQYF.